One TCR beta chain is described in this entry. Its antigen is unknown. Per-base qualities were not stored, and no clone one base away is much larger. From the cysteine up to the phenylalanine, the CDR3 has a length of 15 residues. The entry retains the CDR3 DNA only, 45 bases that are in frame from base 1. From V the trimming removes 5 bases and from J it removes 8 bases, while the gene matches leave 9 bases of the junction unaccounted for. CDR1 and CDR2 are drawn from the germline V gene: SGHVS, FNYEAQ. The source of the sample is a study of shared clonotypes between healthy human individuals (dated by TCRdb to 2018 to 2020). In the study overall: A few men and a couple of women, aged 18 to 49 years, made up the cohort. For each donor, CD4 naive and CD4 memory were each run on three plates, CD8 naive on two plates, and CD8 memory on one plate. To estimate repertoire size and how much clonotypes are shared between individuals, the study performed deep sequencing of blood TCR repertoires from roughly five healthy adults. Libraries were prepared and TCR repertoires were sequenced by different laboratories using diverse techniques, in order to increase sequencing depth and limit assay-specific biases. Per donor, leukapheresis produced somewhere between about 0.9 and 10 billion PBMCs. Overall results and qualifications from the work: Rarefaction of sorted-subset datasets indicated incomplete sequencing despite the large sequencing depth. Naive subsets generally had larger estimated clonotype richness than memory subsets. Pairwise subsampling led to the expectation that sequencing depth would affect the degree of clonotype sharing among donors. Sampling was restricted to blood, and TCR repertoires in tissue are likely to differ from TCR repertoires in blood. About 4.5% of naive CD4, roughly 3.6% of naive CD8, about 2.5% of memory CD4, and over 0.35% of memory CD8 clonotypes were shared across several donors. Higher generation probabilities were observed for clonotypes shared by all four sorted-subset donors than for non-shared clonotypes. The small number of donors limited the genetic and exposure-history diversity represented.

TCR CDR3 regions were amplified from genomic DNA by multiplex PCR using the deep immunoSEQ assay. Genomic DNA extracted from each cell subset was distributed evenly over all wells of several immunoSEQ 96-well plates, and each plate served as one replicate. Each replicate PCR for sorted subsets received about 220 ng genomic DNA, equal to roughly 30,000 T cell genomes. Purified libraries were measured with a Qubit 3.0 fluorometer, size-checked on a Bioanalyzer 2100, and measured again with the KAPA Library Quantification kit. Every immunoSEQ 96-well plate was sequenced on a separate single-read 150-cycle Illumina NextSeq 550 flow cell. Turning to the authors' computational methods: Because the immunoSEQ output held only junctional sequences and lacked quality scores, the filtering could not match the filtering applied to full-length reads. Sequences were annotated with PyIR, a Python wrapper for IgBLAST v1.9, and V/J genes and CDR3 were assigned using IMGT germline references. Any read was removed if the V/J assignment was weak (E-value above 1e-6), the CDR3 was missing, or the read contained stop codons, out-of-frame junctions, or ambiguous translated residues. V3J clonotypes were defined as sequences sharing an identical inferred V gene, J gene, and CDR3 amino acid sequence. The percentage overlap between two repertoires was calculated by dividing the number of shared unique clonotypes by the size of the smaller repertoire. Repertoire richness was assessed with RTK rarefaction, the Chao1 estimator, and Recon v2.1 estimates of unobserved clonotypes. OLGA was used to compute generation probabilities for all TCRbeta clonotypes that the gDNA method yielded from a few donors. TCRdb mirrors the immuneACCESS table, restricted to in-frame sequences. Some clones are absent from its copies; in checked studies, under half trace to an unresolved V gene, and the reason for the others is unknown. V and J calls and clone size are those listed in that table; D and trimming were worked out from the DNA. This sample is represented by around 610,000 clones; about 95% of them were singletons. 0.095% to 0.13% of the sample belongs to the ten largest clones.

CD8 naive samples consisted of CD45RO-negative cells that were positively selected for CCR7, yielding a CD45RA+CCR7+ population without TemRA cells. Healthy HIV-negative adults with no recently reported acute infections or vaccinations were included as donors. Every donor was a Caucasian adult residing in Nashville, Tennessee, USA. Blood was obtained by leukapheresis, after which PBMCs were separated by Ficoll-Histopaque density gradient centrifugation and cryopreserved in liquid nitrogen vapor phase. Purity and quantity of every magnetically sorted T cell population were checked by analytical flow cytometry. Genomic DNA was isolated from each sorted fraction and quantified by UV absorbance on a Nanodrop 2000c.

The receptor chain draws on TRBV7-6 and TRBJ2-1, with 10 junctional bases fitting TRBD2. The origin of this receptor is a woman aged 25 to 39 in good health. Sequencing was done on a sample of naive CD8+ T cells sorted from blood. Taken with the paper, the label for cell subset or site translates to: CD45RA+CCR7+. The DNA sequence is TGTGCCAGCAGCCGGACGAGCGGGAGGGGGGATGAGCAGTTCTTC. The encoded protein is CASSRTSGRGDEQFF.